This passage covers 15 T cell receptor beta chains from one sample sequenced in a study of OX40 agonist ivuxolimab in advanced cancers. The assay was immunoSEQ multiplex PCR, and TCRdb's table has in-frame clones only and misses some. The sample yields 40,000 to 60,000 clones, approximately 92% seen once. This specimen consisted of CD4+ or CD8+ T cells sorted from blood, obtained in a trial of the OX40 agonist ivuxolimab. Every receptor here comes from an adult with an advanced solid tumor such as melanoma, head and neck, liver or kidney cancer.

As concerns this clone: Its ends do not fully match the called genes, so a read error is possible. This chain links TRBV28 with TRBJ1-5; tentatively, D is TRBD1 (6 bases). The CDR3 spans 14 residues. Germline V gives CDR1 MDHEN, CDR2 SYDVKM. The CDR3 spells CASSLRTVNQPQHF. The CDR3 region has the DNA TGTGCCAGCAGTTTGAGGACAGTCAATCAACCCCAGCATTTT.

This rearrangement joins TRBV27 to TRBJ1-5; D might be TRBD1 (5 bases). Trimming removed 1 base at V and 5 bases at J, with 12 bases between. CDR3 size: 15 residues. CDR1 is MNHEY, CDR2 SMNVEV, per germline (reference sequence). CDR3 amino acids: CASSLWAGIDQPQHF. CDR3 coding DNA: TGTGCCAGCAGTTTATGGGCAGGGATCGATCAGCCCCAGCATTTT.

Here the CDR3 reads CASSETLGQGNSPLHF. DNA for the CDR3: TGTGCCAGCAGTGAGACGTTGGGACAGGGTAATTCACCCCTCCACTTT. The chain couples TRBV6-1 to TRBJ1-6; 9 positions match TRBD1. This CDR3 is 16 amino acids long. Germline V CDR1 and CDR2: MNHNS, SASEGT. V dropped 3 bases and J dropped 6; count of bases not matched to a gene: 6.

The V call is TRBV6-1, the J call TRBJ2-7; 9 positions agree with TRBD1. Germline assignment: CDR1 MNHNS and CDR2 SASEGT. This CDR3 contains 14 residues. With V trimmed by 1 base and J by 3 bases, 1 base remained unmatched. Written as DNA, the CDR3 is TGTGCCAGCAGTGAAGAGGACAGGGGCTACGAGCAGTACTTC. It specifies CASSEEDRGYEQYF.

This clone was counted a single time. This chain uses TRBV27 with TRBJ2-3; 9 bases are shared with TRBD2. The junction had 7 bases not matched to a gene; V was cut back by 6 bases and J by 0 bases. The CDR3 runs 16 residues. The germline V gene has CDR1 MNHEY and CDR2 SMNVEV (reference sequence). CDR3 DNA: TGTGCCAGCAGCCCCCTAGCGGGAACTAGCACAGATACGCAGTATTTT. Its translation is CASSPLAGTSTDTQYF.

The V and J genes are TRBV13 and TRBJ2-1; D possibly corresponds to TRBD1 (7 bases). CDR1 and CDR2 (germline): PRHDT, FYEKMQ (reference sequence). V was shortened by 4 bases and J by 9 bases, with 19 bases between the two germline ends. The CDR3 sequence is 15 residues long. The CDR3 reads CASSSGGGGMREQFF. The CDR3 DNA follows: TGTGCCAGCAGCTCCGGAGGGGGCGGAATGCGTGAGCAGTTCTTC. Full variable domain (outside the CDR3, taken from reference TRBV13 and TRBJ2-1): AAGVIQSPRHLIKEKRETATLKCYPIPRHDTVYWYQQGPGQDPQFLISFYEKMQSDKGSIPDRFSAQQFSDYHSELNMSSLELGDSALYFCASSSGGGGMREQFFGPGTRLTVL.

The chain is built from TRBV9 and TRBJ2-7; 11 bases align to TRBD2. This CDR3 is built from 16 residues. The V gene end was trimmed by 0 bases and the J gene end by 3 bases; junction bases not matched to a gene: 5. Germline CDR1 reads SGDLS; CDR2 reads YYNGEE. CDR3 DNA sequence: TGTGCCAGCAGCGTAGGTAGTAGCGGGAGGGTCTACGAGCAGTACTTC. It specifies CASSVGSSGRVYEQYF. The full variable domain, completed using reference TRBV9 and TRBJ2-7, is DSGVTQTPKHLITATGQRVTLRCSPRSGDLSVYWYQQSLDQGLQFLIQYYNGEERAKGNILERFSAQQFPDLHSELNLSSLELGDSALYFCASSVGSSGRVYEQYFGPGTRLTVT.

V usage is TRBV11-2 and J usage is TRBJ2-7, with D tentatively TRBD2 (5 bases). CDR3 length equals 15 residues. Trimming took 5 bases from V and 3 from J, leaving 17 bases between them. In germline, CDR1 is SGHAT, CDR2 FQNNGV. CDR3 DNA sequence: TGTGCCAGCAGCCCCCTGAGTTGGGGAGACTACGAGCAGTACTTC. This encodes CASSPLSWGDYEQYF.

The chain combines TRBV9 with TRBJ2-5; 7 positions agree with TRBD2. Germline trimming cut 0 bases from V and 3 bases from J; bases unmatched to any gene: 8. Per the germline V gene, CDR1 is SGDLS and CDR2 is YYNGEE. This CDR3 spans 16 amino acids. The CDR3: CASSVEPGLAEETQYF. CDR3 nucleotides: TGTGCCAGCAGCGTAGAGCCGGGGCTAGCGGAAGAGACCCAGTACTTC.

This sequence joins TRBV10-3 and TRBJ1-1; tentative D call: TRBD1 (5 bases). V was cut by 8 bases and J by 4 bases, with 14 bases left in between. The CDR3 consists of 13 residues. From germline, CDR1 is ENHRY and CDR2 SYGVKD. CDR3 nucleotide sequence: TGTGCCATCGGCTCACCGGGGGGCACTGAAGCTTTCTTT. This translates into CAIGSPGGTEAFF.

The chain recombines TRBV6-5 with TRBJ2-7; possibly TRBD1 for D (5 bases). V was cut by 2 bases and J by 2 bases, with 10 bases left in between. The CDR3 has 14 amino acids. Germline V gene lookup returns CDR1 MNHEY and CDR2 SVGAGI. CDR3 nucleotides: TGTGCCAGCAGTTACGGGTCAGGGACCTACGAGCAGTACTTC. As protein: CASSYGSGTYEQYF.

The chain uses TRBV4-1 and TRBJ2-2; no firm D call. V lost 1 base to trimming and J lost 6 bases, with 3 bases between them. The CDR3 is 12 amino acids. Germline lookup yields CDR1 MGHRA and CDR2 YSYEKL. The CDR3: CASSQVAGELFF. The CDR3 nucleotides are TGCGCCAGCAGCCAAGTGGCCGGGGAGCTGTTTTTT.

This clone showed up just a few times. The chain's CDR3 is CAIMTQGNEQFF. CDR3 in DNA: TGTGCCATCATGACGCAGGGAAATGAGCAGTTCTTC. The V and J genes are TRBV10-3 and TRBJ2-1; the D gene is possibly TRBD1 (5 bases). The CDR3 loop spans 12 amino acids. The germline gives CDR1 ENHRY, CDR2 SYGVKD. V was shortened by 7 bases and J by 7 bases, with 11 bases between the two germline ends.

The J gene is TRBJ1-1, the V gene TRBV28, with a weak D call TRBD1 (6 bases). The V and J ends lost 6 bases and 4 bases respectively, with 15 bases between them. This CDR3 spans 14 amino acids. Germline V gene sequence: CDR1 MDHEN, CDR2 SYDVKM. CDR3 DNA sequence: TGTGCCAGCAGCCGGGGGGGCGGAGGCACTGAAGCTTTCTTT. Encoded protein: CASSRGGGGTEAFF.

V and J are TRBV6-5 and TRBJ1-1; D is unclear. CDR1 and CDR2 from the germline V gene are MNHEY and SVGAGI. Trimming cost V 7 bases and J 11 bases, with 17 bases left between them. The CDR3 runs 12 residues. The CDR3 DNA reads TGTGCCAGCACCGGCCCCGAGAGGACGGCTTTCTTT. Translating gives CASTGPERTAFF.